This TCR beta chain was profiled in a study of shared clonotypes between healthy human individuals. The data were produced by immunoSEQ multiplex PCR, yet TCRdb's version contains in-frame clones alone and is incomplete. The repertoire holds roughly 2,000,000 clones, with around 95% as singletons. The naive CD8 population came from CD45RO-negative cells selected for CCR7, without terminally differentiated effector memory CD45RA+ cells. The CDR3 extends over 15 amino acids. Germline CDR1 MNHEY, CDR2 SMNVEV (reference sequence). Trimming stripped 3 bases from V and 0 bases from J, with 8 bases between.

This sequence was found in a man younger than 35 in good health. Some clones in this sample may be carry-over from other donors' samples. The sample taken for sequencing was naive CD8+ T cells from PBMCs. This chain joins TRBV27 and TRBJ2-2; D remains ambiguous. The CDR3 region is CASSLTSPNTGELFF. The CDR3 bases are TGTGCCAGCAGTTTGACCAGCCCGAACACCGGGGAGCTGTTTTTT.